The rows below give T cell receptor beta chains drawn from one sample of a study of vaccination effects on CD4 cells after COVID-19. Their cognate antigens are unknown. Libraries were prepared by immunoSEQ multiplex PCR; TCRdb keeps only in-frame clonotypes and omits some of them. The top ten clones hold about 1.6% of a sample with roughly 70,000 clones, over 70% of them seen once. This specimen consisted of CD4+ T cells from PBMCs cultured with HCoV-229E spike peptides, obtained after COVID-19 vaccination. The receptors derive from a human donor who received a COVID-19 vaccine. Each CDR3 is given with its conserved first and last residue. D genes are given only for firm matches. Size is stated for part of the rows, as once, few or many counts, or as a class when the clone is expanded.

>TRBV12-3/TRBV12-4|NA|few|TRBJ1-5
TGTGCCAGCAGTTTGCGGTGGCAGCCCCAGCATTTT
CASSLRWQPQHF
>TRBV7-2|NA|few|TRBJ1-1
TGTGCCAGTCAGGTGGGGGGGACTATCAAGAACACTGAAGCTTTCTTT
CASQVGGTIKNTEAFF
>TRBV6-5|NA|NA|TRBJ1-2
TGTGCCAGCACTCACAGCGCGCCGAAGTATGGCTACACCTTC
CASTHSAPKYGYTF
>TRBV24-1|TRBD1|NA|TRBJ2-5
TGTGCCACCAGTGACCAGGGGGTAGGGGAGACCCAGTACTTC
CATSDQGVGETQYF
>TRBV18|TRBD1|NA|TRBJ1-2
TGTGCCAGCTCACCAATGGACAGGGGGCAGATCGGCTACACCTTC
CASSPMDRGQIGYTF
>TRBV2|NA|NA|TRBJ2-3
TGTGCCAGCAGTTTTGCAGATACGCAGTATTTT
CASSFADTQYF
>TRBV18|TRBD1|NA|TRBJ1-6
TGTGCCAGCTCACCGACGGGACAGGGGGGTAATTCACCCCTCCACTTT
CASSPTGQGGNSPLHF
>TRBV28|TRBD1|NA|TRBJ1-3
TGTGCCAGCAGTCCGCCCGGGACAGAAAGAAACACCATATATTTT
CASSPPGTERNTIYF
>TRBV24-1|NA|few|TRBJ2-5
TGTGCCACCAGTGATTGGGGGCTTTCGACCCAGTACTTC
CATSDWGLSTQYF
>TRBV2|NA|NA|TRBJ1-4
TGTGCCAGCAGTGAAAGGCAAACGGCGACTAATGAAAAACTGTTTTTT
CASSERQTATNEKLFF
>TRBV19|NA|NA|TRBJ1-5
TGTGCCAGTAGTATACAGAGCGGTAAGCCCCAGCATTTT
CASSIQSGKPQHF
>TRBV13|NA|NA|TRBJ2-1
TGTGCCAGCAGCTCCGGACGGTCGAGCTCCTACAATGAGCAGTTCTTC
CASSSGRSSSYNEQFF
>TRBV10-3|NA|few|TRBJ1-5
TGTGCCATCAGTGATAATGGCCTTAGCAATCAGCCCCAGCATTTT
CAISDNGLSNQPQHF
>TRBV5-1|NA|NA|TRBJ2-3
TGCGCCAGCAGCAGTCCCGGGACAGATACGCAGTATTTT
CASSSPGTDTQYF
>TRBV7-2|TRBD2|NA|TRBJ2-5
TGTGCCAGCAGTCAAAATCGGGGGGACGGGACCCAGTACTTC
CASSQNRGDGTQYF
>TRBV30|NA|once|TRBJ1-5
TGTGCCTGGAGCTCGGGACATTATAGCAATCAGCCCCAGCATTTT
CAWSSGHYSNQPQHF
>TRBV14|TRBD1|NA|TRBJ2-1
TGTGCCAGCAGCCAGAGGGACAGGAACTTGGGCAATGAGCAGTTCTTC
CASSQRDRNLGNEQFF
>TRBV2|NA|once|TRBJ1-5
TGTGCCAGCAGTGGTAGGGAGGGTCAGCCCCAGCATTTT
CASSGREGQPQHF
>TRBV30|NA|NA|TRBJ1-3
TGTGCCTGGGGCCGGGCCCCTGTTGAAGACACCATATATTTT
CAWGRAPVEDTIYF
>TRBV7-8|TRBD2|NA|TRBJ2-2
TGTGCCAGCAGCTTAGTGCCAGCGGGGGCCGGATTCCGGCCCGGGGAGCTGTTTTTT
CASSLVPAGAGFRPGELFF
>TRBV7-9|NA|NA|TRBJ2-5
TGTGCCAGCAGCTTAATCAGACAAGAGACCCAGTACTTC
CASSLIRQETQYF
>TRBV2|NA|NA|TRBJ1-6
TGTGCCAGCAGTCCCCTAGAGGGCAGGGAAGGATCACCCCTCCACTTT
CASSPLEGREGSPLHF
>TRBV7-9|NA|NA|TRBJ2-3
TGTGCCAGCAGCTTAGTGCCAGGCCCAGATACGCAGTATTTT
CASSLVPGPDTQYF
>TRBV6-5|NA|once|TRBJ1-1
TGTGCCAGCAGTTCCCACAGGGATACTGAAGCTTTCTTT
CASSSHRDTEAFF
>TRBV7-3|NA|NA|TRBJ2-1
TGTGCCAGCAGCCTCCAGGGGGGGGGAAACAATGAGCAGTTCTTC
CASSLQGGGNNEQFF
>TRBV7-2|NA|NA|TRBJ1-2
TGTGCCAGCAGCCACTCCTACTATGGCTACACCTTC
CASSHSYYGYTF
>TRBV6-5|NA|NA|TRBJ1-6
TGTGCCAGCAGTTTGGGACGGACGGCCTATAATTCACCCCTCCACTTT
CASSLGRTAYNSPLHF
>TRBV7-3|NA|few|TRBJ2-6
TGTGCCAGCAGCGACCTCTCCCTCTCTGGGGCCAACGTCCTGACTTTC
CASSDLSLSGANVLTF
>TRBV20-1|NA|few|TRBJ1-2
TGCAGTGCTATTGATACAGGGTCCGGCTATGGCTACACCTTC
CSAIDTGSGYGYTF
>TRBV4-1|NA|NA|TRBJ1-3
TGCGCCAGCAGCCAAGAACCCATCGCAGACAGCTCTGGAAACACCATATATTTT
CASSQEPIADSSGNTIYF
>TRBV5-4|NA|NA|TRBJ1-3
TGTGCCAGCAGCTCGCAATCGGGGTTCTCTGGAAACACCATATATTTT
CASSSQSGFSGNTIYF
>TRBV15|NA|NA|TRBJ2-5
TGTGCCACCAGCAGAGATATGGCCTACTTACAAGAGACCCAGTACTTC
CATSRDMAYLQETQYF
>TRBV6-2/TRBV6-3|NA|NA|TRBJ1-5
TGTGCCAGCAGTTTGACAGGAGTCGTTGGGAGCAATCAGCCCCAGCATTTT
CASSLTGVVGSNQPQHF
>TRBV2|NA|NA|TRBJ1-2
TGTGCCAGCAGTGAAAACCCCGAATATGGCTACACCTTC
CASSENPEYGYTF
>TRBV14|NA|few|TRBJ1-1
TGTGCCAGCAGCACTTTCAGCTTTGAAGCTTTCTTT
CASSTFSFEAFF
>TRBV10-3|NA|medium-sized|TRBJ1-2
TGTGCCATCAGTGAGGTTAACTATGGCTACACCTTC
CAISEVNYGYTF
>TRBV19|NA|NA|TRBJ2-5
TGTGCCAGTAGTACTAGGAGCAAAAAAGAGACCCAGTACTTC
CASSTRSKKETQYF
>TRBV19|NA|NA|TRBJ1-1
TGTGCCAGTAGTGCACAGGGTTCCCGGTACACTGAAGCTTTCTTT
CASSAQGSRYTEAFF
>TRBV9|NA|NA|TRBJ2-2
TGTGCCAGCAGCGTAGCGGCCACCGGGGAGCTGTTTTTT
CASSVAATGELFF
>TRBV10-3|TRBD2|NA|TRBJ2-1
TGTGCCATCAGTGAACTAGCGGCGAGGAATGAGCAGTTCTTC
CAISELAARNEQFF
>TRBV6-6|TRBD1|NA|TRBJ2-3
TGTGCCAGCAGTTACTATGGGACAGGGGCAGATACGCAGTATTTT
CASSYYGTGADTQYF
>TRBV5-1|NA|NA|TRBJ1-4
TGCGCCAGCAGCACGGGACGGGCGCTGAGTAATGAAAAACTGTTTTTT
CASSTGRALSNEKLFF
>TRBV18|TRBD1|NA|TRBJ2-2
TGTGCCAGCTCACCTTGGACGGACAGGGAGAACACCGGGGAGCTGTTTTTT
CASSPWTDRENTGELFF
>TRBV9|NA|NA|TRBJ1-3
TGTGCCAGCAGCCCCCAGGTCGTCCAGGAGGGCACCATATATTTT
CASSPQVVQEGTIYF
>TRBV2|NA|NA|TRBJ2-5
TGTGCCAGCATTAGTTATGTTCGGGGGACCCAGTACTTC
CASISYVRGTQYF
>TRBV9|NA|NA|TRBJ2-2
TGTGCCAGCAGCGTAGTCGACACCGGGGAGCTGTTTTTT
CASSVVDTGELFF
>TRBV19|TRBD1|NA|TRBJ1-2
TGTGCCAGTAGCCGGGACAGGGGACTCTATGGCTACACCTTC
CASSRDRGLYGYTF
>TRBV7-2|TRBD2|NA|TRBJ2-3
TGTGCCAGCAGCTTAGGGATTGCGGGGGGGCCGAGAGATACGCAGTATTTT
CASSLGIAGGPRDTQYF
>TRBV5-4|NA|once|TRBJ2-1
TGTGCCAGCAGGACTTATGGGGACGAGCAGTTCTTC
CASRTYGDEQFF
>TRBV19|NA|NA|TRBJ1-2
TGTGCCAGTAGTGCCGACAGGCGGAAGTCCTATGGCTACACCTTC
CASSADRRKSYGYTF
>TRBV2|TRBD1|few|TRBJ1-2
TGTGCCAGCAGTTTTCTCGGGACAGGGCGAGTGGGCTACACCTTC
CASSFLGTGRVGYTF
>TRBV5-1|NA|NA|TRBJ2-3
TGCGCCAGCAGCAGGGACTCCAGCACAGATACGCAGTATTTT
CASSRDSSTDTQYF
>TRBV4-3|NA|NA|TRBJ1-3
TGCGCCAGCAGCCAAGGGAGGGAATCTGGAAACACCATATATTTT
CASSQGRESGNTIYF
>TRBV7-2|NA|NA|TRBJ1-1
TGTGCCAGCAGCTTCCGGGGGAGCACTGAAGCTTTCTTT
CASSFRGSTEAFF
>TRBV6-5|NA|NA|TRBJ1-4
TGTGCCAGCAGTTTTAAACCGGGGGCCGGTGGTGAAAAACTGTTTTTT
CASSFKPGAGGEKLFF
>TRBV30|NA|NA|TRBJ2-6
TGTGCCTGGAGTGAGGCGACAGGTCTAGTCTCTGGGGCCAACGTCCTGACTTTC
CAWSEATGLVSGANVLTF
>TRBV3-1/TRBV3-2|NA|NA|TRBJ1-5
TGTGCCAGCAGCCAAGATAACACCAATCAGCCCCAGCATTTT
CASSQDNTNQPQHF
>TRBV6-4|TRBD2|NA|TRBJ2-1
TGTGCCAGCAGTCTTCGAGGTAGCGGGGGTCTTGTCTCCTACAATGAGCAGTTCTTC
CASSLRGSGGLVSYNEQFF
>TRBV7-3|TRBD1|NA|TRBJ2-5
TGTGCCAGCAGCTTCGGACAGGGAGAGACCCAGTACTTC
CASSFGQGETQYF